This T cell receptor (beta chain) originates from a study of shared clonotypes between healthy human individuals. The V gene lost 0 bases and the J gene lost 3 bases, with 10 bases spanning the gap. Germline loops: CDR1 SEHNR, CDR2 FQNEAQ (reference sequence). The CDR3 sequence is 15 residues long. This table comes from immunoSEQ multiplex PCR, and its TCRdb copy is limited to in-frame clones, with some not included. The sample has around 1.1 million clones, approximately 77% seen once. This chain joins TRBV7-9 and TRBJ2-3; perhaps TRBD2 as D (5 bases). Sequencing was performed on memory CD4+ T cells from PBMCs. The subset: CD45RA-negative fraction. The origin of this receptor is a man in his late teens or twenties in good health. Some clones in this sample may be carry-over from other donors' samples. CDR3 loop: CASSLAGSETDTQYF. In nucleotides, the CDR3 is TGTGCCAGCAGCTTAGCGGGGAGCGAGACAGATACGCAGTATTTT.